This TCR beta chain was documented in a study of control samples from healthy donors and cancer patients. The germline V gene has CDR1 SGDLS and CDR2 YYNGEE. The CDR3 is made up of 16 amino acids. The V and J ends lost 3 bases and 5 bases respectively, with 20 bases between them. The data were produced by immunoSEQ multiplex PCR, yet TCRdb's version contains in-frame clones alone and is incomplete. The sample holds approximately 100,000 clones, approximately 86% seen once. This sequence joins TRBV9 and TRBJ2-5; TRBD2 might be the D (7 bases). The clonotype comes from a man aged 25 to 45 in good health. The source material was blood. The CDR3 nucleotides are TGTGCCAGCAGCGCCGGGGGGCTAGTTTTCCGTGAGACCCAGTACTTC. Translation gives CASSAGGLVFRETQYF.